This T cell receptor beta chain was retrieved from a study of CD8+ T cells in alopecia areata. Study-level results: For lesional scalp, especially alopecia totalis/universalis, clonality was higher than in normal scalp. Normal skin's resident alphabeta T cells are sequenced alongside lesional scalp T cells.

Alopecia areata patients provided lesional scalp punch biopsies and peripheral blood. The authors sorted CD4+ and CD8+ T cells from PBMCs. About this clone itself: As yet, its antigen is unknown.

cDNA prepared by RNA extraction and subsequent reverse transcription served as the template for sequencing. The table came from immunoSEQ multiplex PCR; TCRdb's copy has only in-frame clones and leaves some out. Altogether around 30,000 clones are present, more than 60% being singletons, with the ten largest covering under 20%. The V gene end was trimmed by 3 bases and the J gene end by 0 bases; junction bases not matched to a gene: 1. CDR1 is MGHRA and CDR2 is YSYEKL in the germline V gene. This CDR3 comprises 15 residues. The V and J genes are TRBV4-1 and TRBJ2-1, with 8 bases that match TRBD2. Sequenced: NKG2D-low CD8+ T cells sorted from blood. The receptor was isolated from a human donor with alopecia areata. The CDR3 sequence: CASSHLAGSYNEQFF. The DNA for the CDR3 is TGCGCCAGCAGCCATCTAGCGGGCTCCTACAATGAGCAGTTCTTC.